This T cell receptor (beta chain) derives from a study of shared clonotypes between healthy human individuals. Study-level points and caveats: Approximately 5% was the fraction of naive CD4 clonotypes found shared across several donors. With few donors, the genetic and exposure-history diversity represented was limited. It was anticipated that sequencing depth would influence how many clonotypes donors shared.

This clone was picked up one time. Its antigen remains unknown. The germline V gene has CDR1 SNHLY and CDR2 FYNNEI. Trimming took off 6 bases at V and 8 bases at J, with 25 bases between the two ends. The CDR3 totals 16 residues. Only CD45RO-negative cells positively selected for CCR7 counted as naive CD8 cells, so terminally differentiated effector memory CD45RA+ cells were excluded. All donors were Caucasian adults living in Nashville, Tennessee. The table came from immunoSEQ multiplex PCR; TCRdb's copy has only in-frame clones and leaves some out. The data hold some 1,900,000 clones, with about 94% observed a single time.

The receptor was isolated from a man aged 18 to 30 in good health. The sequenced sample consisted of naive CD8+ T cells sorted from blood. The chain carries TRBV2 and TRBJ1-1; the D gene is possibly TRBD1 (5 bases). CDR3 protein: CASRDQEGTYPEEAFF. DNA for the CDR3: TGTGCCAGCAGGGACCAGGAGGGGACTTACCCGGAGGAAGCTTTCTTT.